The clone carrying this TCR beta chain was picked up many times. The sample originates from a study of regulatory T cells in long-lasting Graves disease. Germline V lookup: CDR1 MDHEN, CDR2 SYDVKM. The length of the CDR3 is 11 residues. Trimming left V 5 bases short and J 3 bases short, with 2 bases between. In building TCR beta libraries, iRepertoire HTBI primers were used together with Arm-PCR of CDR3 regions. A single record per CDR3 protein comes from TCRdb applying MiXCR to the multiplex PCR reads. The sample has about 310,000 distinct CDR3 sequences; 22% are singletons. Time point indicated: persistent/refractory GD, antithyroid drugs over 5 years with positive TRAb. Construction of the TCR library relied on RNA isolated from PBMCs.

The sample in question was peripheral blood mononuclear cells (PBMCs), obtained when the disease was refractory, from a patient treated with antithyroid drugs. The origin of this receptor is a female donor with Graves disease. The chain carries TRBV28 and TRBJ1-5; D is unresolved. The CDR3 reads CASSTNQPQHF. The CDR3 DNA follows: TGTGCCAGCAGTACCAATCAGCCCCAGCATTTT.